The 21 T cell receptor beta chains in this list originate from one sample, sequenced in a study of molecular identifiers for immune sequencing clone quantification. TCRdb reprocessed the PCR reads via MiXCR and lists one record per CDR3 protein. Of about half a million distinct CDR3 sequences listed, about 22% were seen once; the top ten hold under 0.85%. Sequenced sample: naive CD8+ T cells from blood, with Jurkat cell RNA spiked in. Described subset: FACS-sorted CD8+CD4-CCR7+CD45RA+ naive T cells. The receptor source for this set is a human donor in good health. Some libraries in this study had Jurkat cell RNA spiked in.

The sample holds many counts of this clonotype. V and J are TRBV7-8 and TRBJ2-5; 11 nucleotides agree with TRBD2. The CDR3 is made up of 16 amino acids. CDR1 SGHVS and CDR2 FQNEAQ come from the germline V gene. V lost 5 bases to trimming and J lost 7 bases; unmatched junction nucleotides: 12. For the CDR3, the DNA is TGTGCCAGCAGCCCAGGGACTAGCGGTGCCTCGGGGACCCAGTACTTC. It yields the protein CASSPGTSGASGTQYF.

This clonotype was detected many times. The chain couples TRBV2 to TRBJ1-2; D ambiguous. Germline CDR1 SNHLY, CDR2 FYNNEI. The CDR3 runs 15 residues. V gave up 10 bases and J gave up 0 bases, with 18 bases separating them. CDR3 sequence reads: CATAERQASNYGYTF. The CDR3 DNA reads as TGTGCCACCGCGGAAAGGCAGGCGTCTAACTATGGCTACACCTTC.

Ten or more counts support this clonotype. This chain connects TRBV6-2 or TRBV6-3 to TRBJ2-3; possible D gene TRBD2, 5 bases. The ends were cut back, 2 bases at V and 2 bases at J, with 14 bases in the middle. The CDR3 contains 16 residues. Per the germline V gene, CDR1 is MNHEY and CDR2 is SVGEGT. CDR3 DNA sequence: TGTGCCAGCAGTTACCTCCGGCTAGCCACCACAGATACGCAGTATTTT. Protein sequence: CASSYLRLATTDTQYF.

This chain joins TRBV7-9 and TRBJ2-5; TRBD2 matches 8 bases. Unmatched junction bases numbered 12, after V lost 5 bases and J lost 1 base. There are 17 residues in the CDR3. Germline V gene sequence: CDR1 SEHNR, CDR2 FQNEAQ (reference sequence). CDR3 sequence reads: CASSQPASGSPQETQYF. Here the CDR3 DNA reads TGTGCCAGCAGCCAACCAGCAAGCGGGAGTCCCCAAGAGACCCAGTACTTC.

This clonotype was picked up many times. V gene TRBV5-4 combines with J gene TRBJ2-7; D may correspond to TRBD1 or TRBD2 (5 bases each). The CDR3 sequence is 13 residues long. The V and J ends lost 4 bases and 3 bases respectively, with 11 bases between them. CDR1 and CDR2 from the germline V gene are SGHNT and YYREEE (reference sequence). The DNA of the CDR3 is TGTGCCAGCAGCGAAGGGGACGGCTACGAGCAGTACTTC. It is translated as CASSEGDGYEQYF.

The V gene is TRBV27, the J gene TRBJ2-7, with D tentatively TRBD1 or TRBD2 (7 bases each). This CDR3 region has 14 residues. The V and J ends lost 3 bases and 4 bases respectively, with 13 bases between them. Germline assignment: CDR1 MNHEY and CDR2 SMNVEV (reference sequence). CDR3 coding DNA: TGTGCCAGCAGTTTGACAGGGAGGGCGTACGAGCAGTACTTC. As protein: CASSLTGRAYEQYF.

This chain uses TRBV6-6 with TRBJ2-3, with D perhaps matching TRBD2 (7 bases). Between the trimmed V and J ends, which lost 5 bases and 7 bases, there was a span of 16 bases. The CDR3 spans 14 residues. From germline, CDR1 is MNHNY and CDR2 SVGAGI (reference sequence). CDR3 protein: CASSTLGGANTQYF. The CDR3 DNA sequence: TGTGCCAGCAGTACTTTAGGGGGGGCAAATACGCAGTATTTT.

As for this clonotype: A much larger clone sits a single nucleotide away, making a read error possible. This sequence joins TRBV29-1 and TRBJ1-4; no clear D gene. The germline V gene has CDR1 SQVTM and CDR2 ANQGSEA. V lost 7 bases to trimming and J lost 16 bases, with 19 bases between them. There are 11 residues in the CDR3. CDR3 sequence: CSAKAFGFPFF. As DNA, the CDR3 is TGCAGCGCGAAGGCCTTTGGATTTCCGTTTTTT. Full variable domain (missing parts from reference TRBV29-1 and TRBJ1-4): SAVISQKPSRDICQRGTSLTIQCQVDSQVTMMFWYRQQPGQSLTLIATANQGSEATYESGFVIDKFPISRPNLTFSTLTVSNMSPEDSSIYLCSAKAFGFPFFGSGTQLSVL.

The rearrangement uses TRBV6-1 and TRBJ1-5; TRBD1 is a possible D gene (5 bases). The CDR3 runs 15 residues. Trimming pared 3 bases from V and 0 bases from J, leaving 9 bases between. The germline gives CDR1 MNHNS, CDR2 SASEGT. CDR3: CASSDWGNSNQPQHF. In DNA, the CDR3 is TGTGCCAGCAGTGATTGGGGGAATAGCAATCAGCCCCAGCATTTT.

The rearrangement joins TRBV12-5 to TRBJ2-5, with 15 bases matching TRBD2. The CDR3 is 19 amino acids. After removal of 3 bases from V and 2 bases from J, the junction contained 10 bases not matched to a gene. Germline values: CDR1 LGHNT, CDR2 FRNRAP. DNA for the CDR3: TGTGCTAGTGGTTTACCGGGACTAGCGGGAGGAGAGTGGCAAGAGACCCAGTACTTC. Translating it yields CASGLPGLAGGEWQETQYF.

This clonotype appeared many times. The chain uses TRBV29-1 and TRBJ2-1; 13 positions agree with TRBD2. The J segment lost 8 bases and the V segment lost 7 bases, leaving 8 bases of the junction unmatched. CDR3 size: 14 residues. Germline CDR1 and CDR2: SQVTM and ANQGSEA. CDR3 bases: TGCAGCGCTACCGGGACTAGCGGGATATATGAGCAGTTCTTC. Amino acids: CSATGTSGIYEQFF.

Regarding this clonotype: A much more abundant neighbour one base away suggests this may be a read error. The rearrangement links TRBV6-5 to TRBJ2-3, with TRBD2 as a possible D gene (5 bases). The CDR3 has 15 amino acids. Between the trimmed V and J ends, which lost 6 bases and 2 bases, there was a span of 15 bases. The V gene's germline CDR1 is MNHEY and CDR2 SVGAGI. The CDR3 region is CASRGMGDPTDTQYF. CDR3 DNA sequence: TGTGCCAGCAGAGGCATGGGAGACCCCACAGATACGCAGTATTTT.

This clonotype was detected ten times or more. The rearrangement links TRBV2 to TRBJ2-3; TRBD2 matches 9 bases. The germline V gene has CDR1 SNHLY and CDR2 FYNNEI. The CDR3 extends over 15 amino acids. The junction had 1 base not matched to a gene; V was cut back by 3 bases and J by 0 bases. The CDR3 here is CASSDGTSSTDTQYF. The CDR3 DNA reads TGTGCCAGCAGTGACGGGACTAGCAGCACAGATACGCAGTATTTT.

Many counts were recorded for this clonotype. V and J are TRBV5-4 and TRBJ2-3; TRBD1 matches 7 bases. The germline CDR1 and CDR2 sequences are SGHNT and YYREEE (reference sequence). The CDR3 runs to 15 residues. J gave up 2 bases and V 0 bases, and 3 bases lay outside the gene matches. The CDR3 sequence is CASSLATGVTDTQYF. Written as DNA, the CDR3 is TGTGCCAGCAGCTTGGCCACAGGGGTCACAGATACGCAGTATTTT.

The rearrangement joins TRBV2 to TRBJ2-7; 8 bases agree with TRBD2. The CDR3 consists of 14 residues. V lost 6 bases and J lost 7; bases outside the gene matches: 11. Germline V gene sequence: CDR1 SNHLY, CDR2 FYNNEI. In DNA form, the CDR3 reads TGTGCCAGCAGCGCCGAAGCGGGAGTCCGGGAGCAGTACTTC. As protein: CASSAEAGVREQYF. Full variable domain (outside the CDR3, taken from reference TRBV2 and TRBJ2-7): EPEVTQTPSHQVTQMGQEVILRCVPISNHLYFYWYRQILGQKVEFLVSFYNNEISEKSEIFDDQFSVERPDGSNFTLKIRSTKLEDSAMYFCASSAEAGVREQYFGPGTRLTVT.

This clonotype came up many times. V is TRBV5-4 and J is TRBJ2-2, with D perhaps matching TRBD2 (5 bases). Per germline, CDR1 SGHNT and CDR2 YYREEE (reference sequence). The V and J ends lost 0 bases and 1 base respectively, with 10 bases between them. The CDR3 is 16 amino acids. The CDR3 coding sequence is TGTGCCAGCAGCTTGGAGTTCGGGGAGAACACCGGGGAGCTGTTTTTT. It specifies CASSLEFGENTGELFF.

This clonotype was seen repeatedly, ten times or more. The V call is TRBV5-1, the J call TRBJ2-5; 11 bases agree with TRBD2. The CDR3 contains 13 residues. V lost 5 bases, J lost 5 bases, and 2 bases stayed unmatched. Per germline, CDR1 SGHRS and CDR2 YFSETQ. The CDR3 reads CASSWTSGETQYF. CDR3 in DNA: TGCGCCAGCAGTTGGACTAGCGGGGAGACCCAGTACTTC. Looking up the rest from reference TRBV5-1 and TRBJ2-5 gives the full variable domain: KAGVTQTPRYLIKTRGQQVTLSCSPISGHRSVSWYQQTPGQGLQFLFEYFSETQRNKGNFPGRFSGRQFSNSRSEMNVSTLELGDSALYLCASSWTSGETQYFGPGTRLLVL.

The sample holds a few counts of this clonotype. The chain recombines TRBV4-3 with TRBJ2-5; TRBD2 agrees at 9 bases. V shed 0 bases and J 5 bases; nucleotides not matched to a gene: 10. This CDR3 has 17 residues. Germline assignment: CDR1 LGHNA and CDR2 YSLEER. The CDR3 here is CASSQDLAGGPGETQYF. CDR3 nucleotide sequence: TGCGCCAGCAGCCAAGATCTTGCGGGGGGGCCTGGCGAGACCCAGTACTTC.

Many counts were recorded for this clonotype. This chain uses TRBV5-1 with TRBJ1-1; no reliable D call. This CDR3 comprises 15 residues. The V end was cut by 0 bases, the J end by 2 bases, with 11 bases between. Germline V CDR1 and CDR2: SGHRS, YFSETQ. CDR3 DNA: TGCGCCAGCAGCTTGGCCCCAGGAGCTAACACTGAAGCTTTCTTT. Protein sequence: CASSLAPGANTEAFF.

This clonotype was counted many times. The V call is TRBV10-2, the J call TRBJ1-2; 8 nucleotides agree with TRBD1. Germline lookup yields CDR1 WSHSY and CDR2 SAAADI. V trimming: 0 bases; J trimming: 8 bases; junction bases outside the gene matches: 5. This CDR3 is 14 amino acids long. CDR3 sequence reads: CASSESGAGGGYTF. The CDR3 DNA reads TGCGCCAGCAGTGAGTCAGGAGCAGGGGGCGGCTACACCTTC.

Comments on this clonotype: This may stem from a read error, because a much larger clone lies one nucleotide away. This chain uses TRBV18 with TRBJ2-3; 10 bases align to TRBD1. Germline V CDR1 and CDR2: KGHSH, LQKENI. The CDR3 sequence is 12 residues long. As DNA, the CDR3 is TGTGCCAGCCCACCGGACAGGGGGTCGCAGTATTTT. The encoded protein is CASPPDRGSQYF. Full variable domain (missing parts from reference TRBV18 and TRBJ2-3): NAGVMQNPRHLVRRRGQEARLRCSPMKGHSHVYWYRQLPEEGLKFMVYLQKENIIDESGMPKERFSAEFPKEGPSILRIQQVVRGDSAAYFCASPPDRGSQYFGPGTRLTVL.